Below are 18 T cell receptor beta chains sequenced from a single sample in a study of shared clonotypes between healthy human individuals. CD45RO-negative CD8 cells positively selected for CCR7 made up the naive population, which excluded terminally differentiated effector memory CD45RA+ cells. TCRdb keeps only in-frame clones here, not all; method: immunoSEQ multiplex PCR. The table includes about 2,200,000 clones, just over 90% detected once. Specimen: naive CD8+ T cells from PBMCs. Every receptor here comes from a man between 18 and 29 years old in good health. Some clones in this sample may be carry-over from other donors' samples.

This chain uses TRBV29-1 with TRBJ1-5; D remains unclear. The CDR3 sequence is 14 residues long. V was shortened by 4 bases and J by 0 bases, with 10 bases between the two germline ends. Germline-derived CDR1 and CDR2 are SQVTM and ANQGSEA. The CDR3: CSVAGGYSNQPQHF. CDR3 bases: TGCAGCGTTGCCGGCGGGTATAGCAATCAGCCCCAGCATTTT.

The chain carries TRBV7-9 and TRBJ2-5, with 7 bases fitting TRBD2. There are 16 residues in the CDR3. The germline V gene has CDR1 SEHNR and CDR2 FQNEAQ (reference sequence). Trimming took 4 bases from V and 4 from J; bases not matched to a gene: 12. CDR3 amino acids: CASSSRRAGAAETQYF. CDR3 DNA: TGTGCCAGCAGCTCCCGGAGGGCGGGAGCGGCAGAGACCCAGTACTTC.

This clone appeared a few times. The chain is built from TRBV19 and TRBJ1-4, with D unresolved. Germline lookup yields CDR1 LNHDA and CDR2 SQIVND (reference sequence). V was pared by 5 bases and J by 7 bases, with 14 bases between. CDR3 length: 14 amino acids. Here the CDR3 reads CASSPSQEGEKLFF. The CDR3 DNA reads TGTGCCAGTAGTCCCTCCCAGGAGGGTGAAAAACTGTTTTTT.

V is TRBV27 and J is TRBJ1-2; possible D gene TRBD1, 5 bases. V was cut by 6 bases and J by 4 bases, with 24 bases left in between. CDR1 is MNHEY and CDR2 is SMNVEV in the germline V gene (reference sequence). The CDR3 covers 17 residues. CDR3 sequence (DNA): TGTGCCAGCAGAGTAGGGACGGACAACCCTACCTTCTATGGCTACACCTTC. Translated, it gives CASRVGTDNPTFYGYTF.

The CDR3 nucleotides read TGCAGCGTTGGGGTACAGGGCTATGGCTACACCTTC. It codes for CSVGVQGYGYTF. The rearrangement links TRBV29-1 to TRBJ1-2; D perhaps matches TRBD1 (6 bases). Germline CDR1 reads SQVTM; CDR2 reads ANQGSEA. Deletions cut 4 bases from V and 4 bases from J, with 10 bases between. The CDR3 extends over 12 amino acids. The entire variable domain, with the rest obtained from reference TRBV29-1 and TRBJ1-2, is as follows: SAVISQKPSRDICQRGTSLTIQCQVDSQVTMMFWYRQQPGQSLTLIATANQGSEATYESGFVIDKFPISRPNLTFSTLTVSNMSPEDSSIYLCSVGVQGYGYTFGSGTRLTVV.

The CDR3 sequence: CACSTGGNTEAFF. The CDR3 region has the DNA TGTGCCTGCTCGACAGGGGGCAACACTGAAGCTTTCTTT. The chain recombines TRBV30 with TRBJ1-1, with 10 bases fitting TRBD1. This CDR3 is built from 13 residues. The V gene's germline CDR1 is GTSNPN and CDR2 SVGIG (reference sequence). The J segment lost 2 bases and the V segment lost 6 bases, leaving 3 bases of the junction unmatched.

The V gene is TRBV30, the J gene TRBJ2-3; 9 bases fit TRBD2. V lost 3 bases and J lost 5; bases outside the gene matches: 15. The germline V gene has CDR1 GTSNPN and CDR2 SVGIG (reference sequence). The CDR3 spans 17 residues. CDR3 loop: CAWSGLSWREGVDTQYF. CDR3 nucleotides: TGTGCCTGGAGCGGTCTATCATGGCGGGAGGGGGTAGATACGCAGTATTTT.

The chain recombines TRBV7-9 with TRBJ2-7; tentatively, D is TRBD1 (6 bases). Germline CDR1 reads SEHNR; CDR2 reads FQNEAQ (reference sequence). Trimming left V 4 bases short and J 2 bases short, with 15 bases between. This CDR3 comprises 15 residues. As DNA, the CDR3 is TGTGCCAGCAGCTATGGGCCAGGGGAAACCTACGAGCAGTACTTC. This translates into CASSYGPGETYEQYF.

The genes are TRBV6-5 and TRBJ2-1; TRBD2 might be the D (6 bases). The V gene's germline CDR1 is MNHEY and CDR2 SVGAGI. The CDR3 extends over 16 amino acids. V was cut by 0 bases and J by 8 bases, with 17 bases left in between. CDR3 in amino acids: CASSYSMGEALDEQFF. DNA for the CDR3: TGTGCCAGCAGTTACTCGATGGGGGAGGCCCTCGATGAGCAGTTCTTC.

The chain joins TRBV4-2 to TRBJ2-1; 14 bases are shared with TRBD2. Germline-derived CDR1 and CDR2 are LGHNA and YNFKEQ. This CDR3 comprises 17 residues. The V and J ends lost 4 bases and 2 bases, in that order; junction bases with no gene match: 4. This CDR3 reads CASSPGTSGSPYNEQFF. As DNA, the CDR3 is TGTGCCAGCAGCCCGGGGACTAGCGGGAGCCCCTACAATGAGCAGTTCTTC.

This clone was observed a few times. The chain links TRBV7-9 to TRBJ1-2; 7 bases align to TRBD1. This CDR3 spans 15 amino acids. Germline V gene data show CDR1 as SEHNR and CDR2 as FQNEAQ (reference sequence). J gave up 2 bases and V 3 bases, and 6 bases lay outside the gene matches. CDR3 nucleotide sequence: TGTGCCAGCAGCTTTCCCTGGGACAGAAACTATGGCTACACCTTC. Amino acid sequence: CASSFPWDRNYGYTF.

The CDR3 loop reads CASSRGGTDPGANVLTF. The CDR3 coding sequence is TGTGCCAGCAGCAGAGGCGGGACAGACCCTGGGGCCAACGTCCTGACTTTC. The chain couples TRBV21-1 to TRBJ2-6; the DNA was not used to check the table's D call, TRBD1. TRBV21-1 is reported as a pseudogene. The CDR3 is 17 amino acids.

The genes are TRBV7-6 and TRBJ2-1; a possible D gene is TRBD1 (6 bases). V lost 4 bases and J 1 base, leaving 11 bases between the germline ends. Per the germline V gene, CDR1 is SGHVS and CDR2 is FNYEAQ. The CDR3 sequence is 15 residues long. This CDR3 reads CASSYQQGSYNEQFF. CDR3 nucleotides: TGTGCCAGCAGCTACCAACAGGGTTCCTACAATGAGCAGTTCTTC.

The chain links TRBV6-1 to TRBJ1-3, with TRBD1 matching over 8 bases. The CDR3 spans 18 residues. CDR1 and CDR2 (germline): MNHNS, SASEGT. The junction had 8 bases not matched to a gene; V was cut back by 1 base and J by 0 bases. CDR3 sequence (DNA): TGTGCCAGCAGTGAAGGTCTGGGACAGGACCACTCTGGAAACACCATATATTTT. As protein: CASSEGLGQDHSGNTIYF.

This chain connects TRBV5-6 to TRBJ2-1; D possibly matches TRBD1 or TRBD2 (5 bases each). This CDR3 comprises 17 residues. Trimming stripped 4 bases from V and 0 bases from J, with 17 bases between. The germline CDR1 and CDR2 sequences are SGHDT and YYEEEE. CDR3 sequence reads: CASSGYGAGSSYNEQFF. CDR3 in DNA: TGTGCCAGCAGCGGGTACGGCGCAGGGAGCTCCTACAATGAGCAGTTCTTC.

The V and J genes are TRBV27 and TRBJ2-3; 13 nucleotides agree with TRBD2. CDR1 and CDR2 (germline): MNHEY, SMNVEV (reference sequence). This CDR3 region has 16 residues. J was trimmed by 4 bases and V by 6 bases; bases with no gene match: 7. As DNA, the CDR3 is TGTGCCAGCAGCCGCATACTAGCGGGAGGGCCAGATACGCAGTATTTT. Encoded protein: CASSRILAGGPDTQYF.

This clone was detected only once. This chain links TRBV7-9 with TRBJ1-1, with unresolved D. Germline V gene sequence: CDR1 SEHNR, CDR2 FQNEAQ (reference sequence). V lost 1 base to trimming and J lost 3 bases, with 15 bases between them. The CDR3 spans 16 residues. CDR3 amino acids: CASSLVQGFSDTEAFF. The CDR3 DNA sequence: TGTGCCAGCAGCTTAGTTCAAGGGTTCTCAGACACTGAAGCTTTCTTT.

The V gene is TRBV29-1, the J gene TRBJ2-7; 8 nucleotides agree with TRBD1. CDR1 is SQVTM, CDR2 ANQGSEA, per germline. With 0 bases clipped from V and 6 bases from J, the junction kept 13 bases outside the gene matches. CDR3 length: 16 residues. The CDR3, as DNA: TGCAGCGTTGAAGAGATAAGGAGAACAGGGGGGTTCGAGCAGTACTTC. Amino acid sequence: CSVEEIRRTGGFEQYF.